The present TCR beta chain was sequenced within a study of long-term antiretroviral therapy in people with HIV. Findings and caveats of the study: Documentation of ART adherence, viral resistance or therapy changes was absent.

The CDR3 runs 15 residues. The V and J ends lost 3 bases and 5 bases respectively, with 11 bases between them. Per germline, CDR1 MNHEY and CDR2 SVGAGI. Worth noting for this clone: The target antigen is unknown.

Survey level was the resolution at which the v3.0 immunoSEQ assay ran. The repertoire was sequenced with immunoSEQ multiplex PCR; TCRdb's copy has only in-frame clones and lacks some. This table holds 35,000 to 55,000 clones, about 96% found once. The study drew at least one pre-ART and at least two post-ART PBMC samples from every donor. Every one of the participants with HIV received treatment in the United States. The clonotype originates from a woman aged 50 to 65 with HIV. The sequences come from unsorted PBMCs, collected 3.7 years after starting antiretroviral therapy. The chain combines TRBV6-5 with TRBJ1-6; D is possibly TRBD1 (5 bases). CDR3 DNA sequence: TGTGCCAGCAGTTATAGGGGTTCGGATAATTCACCCCTCCACTTT. It translates to CASSYRGSDNSPLHF.